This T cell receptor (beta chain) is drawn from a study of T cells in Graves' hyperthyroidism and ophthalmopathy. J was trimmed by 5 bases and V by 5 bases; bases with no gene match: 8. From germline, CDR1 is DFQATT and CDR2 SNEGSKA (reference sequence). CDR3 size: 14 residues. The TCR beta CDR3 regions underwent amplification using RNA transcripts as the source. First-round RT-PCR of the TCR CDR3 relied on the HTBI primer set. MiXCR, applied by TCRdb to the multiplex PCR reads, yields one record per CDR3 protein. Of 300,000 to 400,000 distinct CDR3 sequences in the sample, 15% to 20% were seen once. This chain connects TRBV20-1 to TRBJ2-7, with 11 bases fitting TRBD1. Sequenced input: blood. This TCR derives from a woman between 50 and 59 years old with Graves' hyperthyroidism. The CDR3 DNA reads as TGCAGTGCTGGAACCGGGACAGGGGGAAACGAGCAGTACTTC. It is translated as CSAGTGTGGNEQYF.